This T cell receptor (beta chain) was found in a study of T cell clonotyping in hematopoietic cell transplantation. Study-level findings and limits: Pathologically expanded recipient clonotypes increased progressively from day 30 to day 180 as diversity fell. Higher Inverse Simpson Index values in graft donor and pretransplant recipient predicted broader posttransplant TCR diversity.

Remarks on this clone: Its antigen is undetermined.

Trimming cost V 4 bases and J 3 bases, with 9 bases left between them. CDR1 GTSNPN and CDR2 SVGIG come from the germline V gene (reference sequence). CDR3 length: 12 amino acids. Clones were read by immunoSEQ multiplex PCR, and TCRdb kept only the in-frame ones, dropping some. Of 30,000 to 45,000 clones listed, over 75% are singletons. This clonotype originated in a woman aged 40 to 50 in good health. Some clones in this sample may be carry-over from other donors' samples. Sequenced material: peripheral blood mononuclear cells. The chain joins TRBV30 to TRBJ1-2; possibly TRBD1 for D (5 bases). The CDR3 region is CAWKGLDYGYTF. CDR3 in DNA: TGTGCCTGGAAGGGGTTGGACTATGGCTACACCTTC. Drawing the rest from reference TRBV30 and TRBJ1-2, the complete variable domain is SQTIHQWPATLVQPVGSPLSLECTVEGTSNPNLYWYRQAAGRGLQLLFYSVGIGQISSEVPQNLSASRPQDRQFILSSKKLLLSDSGFYLCAWKGLDYGYTFGSGTRLTVV.